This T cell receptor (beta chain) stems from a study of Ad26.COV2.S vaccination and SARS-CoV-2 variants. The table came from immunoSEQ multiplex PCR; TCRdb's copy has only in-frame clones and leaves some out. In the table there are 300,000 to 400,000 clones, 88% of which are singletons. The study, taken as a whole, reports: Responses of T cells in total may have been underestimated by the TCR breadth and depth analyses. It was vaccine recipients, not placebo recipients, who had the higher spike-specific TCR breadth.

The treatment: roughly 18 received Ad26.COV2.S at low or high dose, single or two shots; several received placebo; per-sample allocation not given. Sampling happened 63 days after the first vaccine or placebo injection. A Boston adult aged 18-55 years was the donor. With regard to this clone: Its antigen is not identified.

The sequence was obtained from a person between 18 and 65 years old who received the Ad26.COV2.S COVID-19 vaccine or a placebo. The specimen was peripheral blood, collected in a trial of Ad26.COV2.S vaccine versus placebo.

The CDR3, as DNA: TGTGCCAGCAGCGTAAATAGGGGGCTTCCCTACAATGAGCAGTTCTTC. Amino acids: CASSVNRGLPYNEQFF. The chain is built from TRBV9 and TRBJ2-1; 7 bases map to TRBD1. Germline CDR1 reads SGDLS; CDR2 reads YYNGEE. The length of the CDR3 is 16 residues. The J segment lost 2 bases and the V segment lost 1 base, leaving 6 bases of the junction unmatched.